A selection of T cell receptor beta chains follows, all from one sample in a study of T cell responses to AZD1222 COVID-19 vaccine. The table came from immunoSEQ multiplex PCR; TCRdb's copy has only in-frame clones and leaves some out. This table holds about 120,000 clones, less than 95% found once. The material sequenced was peripheral blood, taken on day 0 of AZD1222 vaccination. The receptors here all came from an adult in good health. CDR3s leave out the opening cysteine and the closing phenylalanine or tryptophan. The order of the fields is J gene, V gene, CDR3 protein.

j_call: TRBJ1-1
v_call: TRBV3-1/TRBV3-2
cdr3_aa: ASSRSGQPEAF

j_call: TRBJ1-1
v_call: TRBV28
cdr3_aa: ASSLMINTEAF

j_call: TRBJ1-1
v_call: TRBV28
cdr3_aa: ASSLYQGVSTEAF

j_call: TRBJ1-4
v_call: TRBV6-5
cdr3_aa: ASTNRGSNEKLF

j_call: TRBJ1-5
v_call: TRBV30
cdr3_aa: AWSRAQEGQPQH

j_call: TRBJ2-5
v_call: TRBV9
cdr3_aa: ASSVRGGEETQY

j_call: TRBJ2-1
v_call: TRBV15
cdr3_aa: ATSKVTGHEQF

j_call: TRBJ1-1
v_call: TRBV10-3
cdr3_aa: AIRTEAF

j_call: TRBJ1-4
v_call: TRBV6-5
cdr3_aa: ASSRGANEKLF

j_call: TRBJ1-3
v_call: TRBV11-1
cdr3_aa: ASSLGTQQGNTIY

j_call: TRBJ1-1
v_call: TRBV6-5
cdr3_aa: ASSYSKAEKEAF

j_call: TRBJ2-5
v_call: TRBV5-8
cdr3_aa: ASSLAGMTQY

j_call: TRBJ1-2
v_call: TRBV3-1/TRBV3-2
cdr3_aa: ASSQDRPGGYT

j_call: TRBJ1-6
v_call: TRBV11-2
cdr3_aa: ASSLVTDNSPLH

j_call: TRBJ2-7
v_call: TRBV29-1
cdr3_aa: SVEVDYEQY

j_call: TRBJ2-5
v_call: TRBV28
cdr3_aa: ASSLLLKTQY

j_call: TRBJ1-2
v_call: TRBV5-1
cdr3_aa: ASSLDRGQGRYT